This T cell receptor (beta chain) is from a study of T cell repertoires in cytomegalovirus infection. Regarding this clonotype: Antigen specificity is unknown.

Trimming removed 7 bases at V and 6 bases at J, with 18 bases between. This CDR3 is 14 amino acids long. CDR1 and CDR2 (germline): MNHEY, SMNVEV (reference sequence). TCRdb reprocessed the reads with MiXCR, giving one entry per CDR3 protein. This table has about 900,000 distinct CDR3 sequences, more than 25% appearing once. The material was cultured CD8+ T cells from PBMCs, obtained from culture after CMV antigen stimulation. The rearrangement uses TRBV27 and TRBJ1-2; the D gene is possibly TRBD1 (5 bases). The receptor was isolated from a human donor in good health (CMV status not recorded). Some clones in this sample may be carry-over from other donors' samples. The CDR3 bases are TGTGCCAGCACGAAACCAGGGAGTTGGAATGGCTACACCTTC. Residues: CASTKPGSWNGYTF.